This T cell receptor beta chain was obtained from a study of blood T cell repertoires in COVID-19. Study in general: Samples of COVID-19 (acute and convalescent) were obtained from the United States, Italy and Spain. T cells, B-cell-depleted T cells, or PBMCs supplied cDNA or gDNA.

How the authors handled the data: Reference gene primer amplification gave nucleated cell count estimates. The assay was immunoSEQ multiplex PCR, and TCRdb's table has in-frame clones only and misses some. The D gene and trimming were derived from the DNA, and the V and J assignments and clone size from that table. The table shows 24,000 or so clones, with approximately 79% occurring only once. Germline V gives CDR1 MNHEY, CDR2 SVGAGI. The CDR3 is 13 amino acids. The V end was cut by 6 bases, the J end by 2 bases, with 10 bases between. The TCR comes from a woman at least 80 years old with acute or convalescent COVID-19. The chain couples TRBV6-5 to TRBJ1-2, with D possibly matching TRBD1 (5 bases). Sequencing input: peripheral blood. The DNA for the CDR3 is TGTGCCAGCAGGTTGACAGCAAACTATGGCTACACCTTC. It codes for CASRLTANYGYTF.